Included here is one T cell receptor beta chain sequence, with context. The repertoire was sequenced with immunoSEQ multiplex PCR; TCRdb's copy has only in-frame clones and lacks some. The sample consists of tens of thousands of clones, around 79% of them appearing once. The entry originates in a study of radiotherapy plus CTLA-4 blockade in lung cancer. V was pared by 0 bases and J by 6 bases, with 6 bases of the junction left unmatched. This CDR3 has 15 residues. The germline V gene has CDR1 SGHRS and CDR2 YFSETQ. The gene calls are TRBV5-1 and TRBJ1-5, with 7 bases lining up with TRBD1. Sample: peripheral blood, taken from a patient treated with radiotherapy plus ipilimumab. The TCR sequence derives from a human donor with non-small cell lung cancer who had a complete response to radiotherapy plus ipilimumab. CDR3 nucleotide sequence: TGCGCCAGCAGCTTGGACGGGACAGTTAGTCAGCCCCAGCATTTT. It specifies CASSLDGTVSQPQHF. Combining the CDR3 with reference TRBV5-1 and TRBJ1-5 gives the whole variable domain KAGVTQTPRYLIKTRGQQVTLSCSPISGHRSVSWYQQTPGQGLQFLFEYFSETQRNKGNFPGRFSGRQFSNSRSEMNVSTLELGDSALYLCASSLDGTVSQPQHFGDGTRLSIL.